This T cell receptor (beta chain) stems from a study of cytomegalovirus exposure and HLA in healthy donors. Clones were sequenced by immunoSEQ multiplex PCR, and TCRdb holds only the in-frame ones, with some missing. This sample has fewer than 200,000 clones; approximately 89% occur once, and the top ten carry over 4%. The source is a man younger than 35 in good health and CMV-seropositive. Sequencing was performed on PBMCs.

The CDR3 coding sequence is TGTGCCAGCAGCCCCCGCCTAGCGGGAGTTTCCTACAATGAGCAGTTCTTC. This encodes CASSPRLAGVSYNEQFF. The V gene is TRBV28, the J gene TRBJ2-1; TRBD2 aligns across 10 bases. Unmatched junction bases numbered 9, after V lost 6 bases and J lost 1 base. The CDR3 contains 17 residues. Germline V gene data show CDR1 as MDHEN and CDR2 as SYDVKM.